The source of this T cell receptor beta chain is a study of blood T cells in healthy people across ages. Overall study: Through template switching, about one barcoded beta molecule was captured per two T cells, as measured in model experiments.

For the second PCR, which ran for roughly 6 to 11 cycles, a sample-barcoded 5' primer and a J-beta primer mix were used. Individual samples furnished no less than 2.5 million CDR3-containing paired-end reads apiece. TCRdb re-called the 5' RACE reads with MiXCR, one entry per CDR3 protein. The sample lists some 640,000 distinct CDR3 sequences; roughly 50% were seen once. This clonotype showed up just once. Its antigen is unknown. Study findings and constraints: It was held that diversity estimates obtained from one million T cells represented underestimates.

Each sample had at least 6.5 million PBMCs isolated. This CDR3 is built from 14 residues. Germline CDR1 LNHNV, CDR2 YYDKDF (reference sequence). This clonotype was sampled from a woman in her fifties or sixties in good health. Material: blood. The V and J genes are TRBV15 and TRBJ2-5, with TRBD1 matching 7 bases. The end of the DNA aligns better with TRBJ2-7, so the J call may be wrong. The CDR3 sequence: CATSRGQGGREQYF. The CDR3 region has the DNA TGTGCCACCAGCAGAGGACAGGGTGGGCGCGAGCAGTACTTC.